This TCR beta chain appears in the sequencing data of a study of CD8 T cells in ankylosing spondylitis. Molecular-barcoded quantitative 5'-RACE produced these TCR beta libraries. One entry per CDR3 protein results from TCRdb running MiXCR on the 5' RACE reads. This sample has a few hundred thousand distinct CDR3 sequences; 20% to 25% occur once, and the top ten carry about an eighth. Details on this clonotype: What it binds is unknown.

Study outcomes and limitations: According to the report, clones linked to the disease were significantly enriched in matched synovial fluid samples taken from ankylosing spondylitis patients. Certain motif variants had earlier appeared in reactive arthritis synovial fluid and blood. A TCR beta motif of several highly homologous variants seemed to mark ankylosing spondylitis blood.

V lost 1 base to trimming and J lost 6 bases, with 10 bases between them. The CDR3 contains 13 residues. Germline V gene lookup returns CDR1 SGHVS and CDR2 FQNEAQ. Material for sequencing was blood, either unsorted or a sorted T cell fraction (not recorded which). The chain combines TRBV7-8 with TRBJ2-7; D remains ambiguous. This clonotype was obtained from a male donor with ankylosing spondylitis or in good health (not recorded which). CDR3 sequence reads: CASSLGAGLEQYF. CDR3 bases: TGTGCCAGCAGCTTAGGGGCCGGTCTCGAGCAGTACTTC.